This entry lists 3 T cell receptor beta chains sequenced from one sample in a study of T cell changes during pregnancy in multiple sclerosis. The assay was immunoSEQ multiplex PCR, and TCRdb's table has in-frame clones only and misses some. The sample lists around 37,000 clones, about 88% seen once, with around 7.3% in the top ten. Sequencing used CD8+ T cells from peripheral blood mononuclear cells, obtained in the third trimester of pregnancy. The receptors were gathered from a female donor with multiple sclerosis, enrolled in a pregnancy study.

V is TRBV5-6 and J is TRBJ1-2; D is ambiguous. The CDR3 is made up of 13 amino acids. Germline V lookup: CDR1 SGHDT, CDR2 YYEEEE. Trimming shortened V by 0 bases and J by 5 bases, and 8 bases separated the two germline ends. Written as DNA, the CDR3 is TGTGCCAGCAGCTTGGCCCGAACTTATGGCTACACCTTC. This translates into CASSLARTYGYTF.

The V call is TRBV11-2, the J call TRBJ2-5, with D perhaps TRBD2 (6 bases). This CDR3 contains 16 residues. The V end was cut by 5 bases, the J end by 2 bases, with 18 bases between. Germline-derived CDR1 and CDR2 are SGHAT and FQNNGV. The CDR3 region has the DNA TGTGCCAGCAGCACACTGCGGGGAGAGGGGCAAGAGACCCAGTACTTC. This codes for CASSTLRGEGQETQYF.

This chain uses TRBV7-9 with TRBJ1-2, with TRBD1 identical over 10 bases. Germline trimming cut 0 bases from V and 7 bases from J; bases unmatched to any gene: 5. CDR1 and CDR2 from the germline V gene are SEHNR and FQNEAQ (reference sequence). The CDR3 contains 15 residues. The CDR3 bases are TGTGCCAGCAGCTTAGCCAGACAGGGGGCCAGTGGCTACACCTTC. Its translation: CASSLARQGASGYTF.